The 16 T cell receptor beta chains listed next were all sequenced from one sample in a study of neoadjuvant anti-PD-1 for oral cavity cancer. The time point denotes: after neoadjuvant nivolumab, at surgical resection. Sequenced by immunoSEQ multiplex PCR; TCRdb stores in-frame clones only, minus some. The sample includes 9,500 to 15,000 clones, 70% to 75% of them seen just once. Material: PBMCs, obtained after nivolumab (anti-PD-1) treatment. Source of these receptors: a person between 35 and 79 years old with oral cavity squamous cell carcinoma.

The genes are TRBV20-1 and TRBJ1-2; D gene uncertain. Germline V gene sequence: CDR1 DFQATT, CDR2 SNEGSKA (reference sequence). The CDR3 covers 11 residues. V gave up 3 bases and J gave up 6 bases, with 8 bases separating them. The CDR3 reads CSARPPDGYTF. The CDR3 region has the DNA TGCAGTGCTAGGCCTCCGGATGGCTACACCTTC.

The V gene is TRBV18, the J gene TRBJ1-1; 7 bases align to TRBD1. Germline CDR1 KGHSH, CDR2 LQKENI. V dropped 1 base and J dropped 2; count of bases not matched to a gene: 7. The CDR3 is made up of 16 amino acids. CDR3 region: CASSPRQGIGNTEAFF. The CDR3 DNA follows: TGTGCCAGCTCACCACGACAGGGTATAGGAAACACTGAAGCTTTCTTT. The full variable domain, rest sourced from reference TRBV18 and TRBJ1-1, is NAGVMQNPRHLVRRRGQEARLRCSPMKGHSHVYWYRQLPEEGLKFMVYLQKENIIDESGMPKERFSAEFPKEGPSILRIQQVVRGDSAAYFCASSPRQGIGNTEAFFGQGTRLTVV.

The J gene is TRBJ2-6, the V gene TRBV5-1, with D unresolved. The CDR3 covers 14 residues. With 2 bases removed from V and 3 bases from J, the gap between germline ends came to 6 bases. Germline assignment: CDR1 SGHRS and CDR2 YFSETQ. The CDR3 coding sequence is TGCGCCAGCAGCTTAAGTGTTGGGGCCAACGTCCTGACTTTC. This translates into CASSLSVGANVLTF.

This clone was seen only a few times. This CDR3 is CASSEVLQGGYGYTF. DNA of the CDR3: TGTGCCAGCAGTGAAGTCTTGCAGGGGGGCTATGGCTACACCTTC. The chain employs TRBV6-1 and TRBJ1-2; 7 bases are a match to TRBD1. V dropped 1 base and J dropped 4; count of bases not matched to a gene: 6. From germline, CDR1 is MNHNS and CDR2 SASEGT. The CDR3 spans 15 residues.

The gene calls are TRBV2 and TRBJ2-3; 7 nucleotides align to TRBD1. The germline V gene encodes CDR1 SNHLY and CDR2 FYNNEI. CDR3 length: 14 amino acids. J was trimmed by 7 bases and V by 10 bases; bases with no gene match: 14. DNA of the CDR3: TGTGCCACCCGCAGGGGGATTAGGGACAATACGCAGTATTTT. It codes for CATRRGIRDNTQYF.

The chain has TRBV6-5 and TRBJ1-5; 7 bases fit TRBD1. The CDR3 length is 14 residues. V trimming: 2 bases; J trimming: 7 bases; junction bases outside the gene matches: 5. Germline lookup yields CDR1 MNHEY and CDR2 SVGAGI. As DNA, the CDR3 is TGTGCCAGCAGTTACGACAGGGCGGTACAGCCCCAGCATTTT. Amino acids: CASSYDRAVQPQHF.

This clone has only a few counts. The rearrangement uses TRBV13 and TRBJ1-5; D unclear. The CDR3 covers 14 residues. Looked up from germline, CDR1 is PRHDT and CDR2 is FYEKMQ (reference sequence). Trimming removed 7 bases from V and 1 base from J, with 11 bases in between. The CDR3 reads CASTNGFSNQPQHF. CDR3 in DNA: TGTGCCAGCACCAACGGGTTCAGCAATCAGCCCCAGCATTTT. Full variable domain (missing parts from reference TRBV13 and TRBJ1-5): AAGVIQSPRHLIKEKRETATLKCYPIPRHDTVYWYQQGPGQDPQFLISFYEKMQSDKGSIPDRFSAQQFSDYHSELNMSSLELGDSALYFCASTNGFSNQPQHFGDGTRLSIL.

The CDR3 DNA is TGTGCCAGCAGCTTCGGAGCCCTACGTCTAGCGGGCAAACAAGAGACCCAGTACTTC. Protein product: CASSFGALRLAGKQETQYF. The rearrangement links TRBV11-2 to TRBJ2-5; 8 nucleotides match TRBD2. Germline CDR1 is SGHAT and CDR2 is FQNNGV. The CDR3 sequence is 19 residues long. The V gene end was trimmed by 3 bases and the J gene end by 2 bases; junction bases not matched to a gene: 17. Drawing the rest from reference TRBV11-2 and TRBJ2-5, the complete variable domain is EAGVAQSPRYKIIEKRQSVAFWCNPISGHATLYWYQQILGQGPKLLIQFQNNGVVDDSQLPKDRFSAERLKGVDSTLKIQPAKLEDSAVYLCASSFGALRLAGKQETQYFGPGTRLLVL.

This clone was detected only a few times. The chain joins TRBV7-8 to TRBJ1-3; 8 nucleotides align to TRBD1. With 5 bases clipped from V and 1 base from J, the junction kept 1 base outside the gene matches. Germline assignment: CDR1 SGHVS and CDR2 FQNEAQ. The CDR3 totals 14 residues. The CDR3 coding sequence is TGTGCCAGCAGCCACAGGGGGTCTGGAAACACCATATATTTT. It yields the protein CASSHRGSGNTIYF.

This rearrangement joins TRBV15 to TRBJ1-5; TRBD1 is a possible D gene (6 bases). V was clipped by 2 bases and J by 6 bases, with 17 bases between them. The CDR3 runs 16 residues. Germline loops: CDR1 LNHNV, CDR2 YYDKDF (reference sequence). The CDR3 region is CATSRPSRGKGQPQHF. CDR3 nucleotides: TGTGCCACCAGCAGACCATCAAGGGGGAAGGGTCAGCCCCAGCATTTT.

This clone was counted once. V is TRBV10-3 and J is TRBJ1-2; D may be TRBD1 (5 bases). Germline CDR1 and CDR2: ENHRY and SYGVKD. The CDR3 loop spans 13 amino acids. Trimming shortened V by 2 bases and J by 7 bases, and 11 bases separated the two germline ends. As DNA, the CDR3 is TGTGCCATCAGTGAGAAGGGGAATGGTGGCTACACCTTC. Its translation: CAISEKGNGGYTF.

This CDR3 reads CAISTSGAVQETQYF. The CDR3 DNA follows: TGTGCCATTTCGACTAGCGGGGCGGTCCAAGAGACCCAGTACTTC. V is TRBV10-3 and J is TRBJ2-5, with 11 bases identical to TRBD2. The CDR3 totals 15 residues. The trim removed 9 bases at V and 1 base at J, leaving 7 bases unmatched. Per the germline V gene, CDR1 is ENHRY and CDR2 is SYGVKD.

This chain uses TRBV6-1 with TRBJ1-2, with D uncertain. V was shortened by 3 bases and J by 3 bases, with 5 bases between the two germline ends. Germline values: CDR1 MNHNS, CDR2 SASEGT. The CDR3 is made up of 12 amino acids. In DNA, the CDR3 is TGTGCCAGCAGTGAGAGGGACTATGGCTACACCTTC. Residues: CASSERDYGYTF.

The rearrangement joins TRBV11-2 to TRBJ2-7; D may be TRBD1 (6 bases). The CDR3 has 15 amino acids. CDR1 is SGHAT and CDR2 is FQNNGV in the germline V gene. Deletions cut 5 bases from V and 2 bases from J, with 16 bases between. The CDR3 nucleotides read TGTGCCAGCAGCGTAACACAGGGTACCACCTACGAGCAGTACTTC. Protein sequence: CASSVTQGTTYEQYF.

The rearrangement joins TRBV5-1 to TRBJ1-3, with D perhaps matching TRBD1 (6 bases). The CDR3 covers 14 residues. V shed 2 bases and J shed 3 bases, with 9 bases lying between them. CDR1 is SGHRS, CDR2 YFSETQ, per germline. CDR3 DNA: TGCGCCAGCAGCTTACAGGGTCTTGGAAACACCATATATTTT. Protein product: CASSLQGLGNTIYF.

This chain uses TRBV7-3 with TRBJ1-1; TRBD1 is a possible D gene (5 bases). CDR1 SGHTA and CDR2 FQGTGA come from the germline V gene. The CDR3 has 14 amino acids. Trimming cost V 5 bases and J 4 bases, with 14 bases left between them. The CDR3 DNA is TGTGCCAGCAGCGTCTTCAGGGTGGGCACTGAAGCTTTCTTT. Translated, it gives CASSVFRVGTEAFF.